This T cell receptor (beta chain) stems from a study of T cells after yellow fever vaccination (dated by TCRdb to about 2019). About the investigation overall: The SMART-Seq v4 Ultra Low Input RNA kit was used to prepare libraries from fractions with low cell numbers. To track T-cell clones before and after primary and booster YFV17D yellow fever vaccination, bulk TCR alpha and beta repertoires were sequenced longitudinally. Blood was drawn at multiple timepoints before and after primary and secondary immunization, with bulk PBMC replicates and cell subsets isolated. The cohort comprised two healthy male donors, one aged 18 to 30 and one aged 30 to 39 years. What the study reported, not specific to this receptor: The study included only two donors, which limits how far the findings can be generalized. Computational filtering was required because FACS-sorted repertoires could contain abundant contaminating clonotypes from the bulk population. A small fraction of clonotypes appeared in both the CD4 and CD8 compartments, likely as a result of convergent recombination. Most clones expanded after primary vaccination were re-detected after the booster (almost 97% of CD4 and roughly 85% of CD8), suggesting broad memory maintenance. Compared with the primary T-cell response, the secondary T-cell response was faster but weaker, reaching its peak on day 5 rather than on day 15.

The sample's treatment or condition label, in plain terms: live attenuated yellow fever vaccine strain. A standard Ficoll-Paque protocol was used to isolate PBMCs from peripheral blood. CD4 and CD8 T-cell fractions were isolated with Dynabeads CD4 and CD8 positive selection kits. TriZol was used to extract RNA from bulk PBMCs, from CD4 and CD8 fractions, and from dextramer-positive and dextramer-negative fractions. A note on this clonotype: Its antigen is not yet known. Base qualities are missing; no much larger clone stands one base away.

Synthesis of TCR cDNA relied on 5'RACE template switching, a step that introduced a universal primer site along with unique molecular identifiers. Priming of cDNA synthesis was performed from both the TCR alpha and TCR beta constant segments. Two PCR steps were used to amplify libraries, with sample barcodes and sequencing adapters being added in the second step. Sequencing of libraries was done on Illumina HiSeq 2500 (2x100 bp) or NovaSeq (2x150 bp). In the paper's pipeline: Reads were demultiplexed and collapsed into UMI consensus sequences with MIGEC, and V(D)J alignment was performed with MiXCR. Vaccine-responding clonotypes were defined with edgeR using replicate PBMC samples, requiring FDR below 0.01 and a log2 fold change above 5 up to day 15. Each bulk clonotype was labeled CD4 or CD8 based on which sequenced repertoire, CD4 or CD8, contained the clonotype at higher abundance. TCRdb reprocessing: public reads trimmed at Q25 with fastp, clones called with MiXCR, in-frame beta chains kept. One record per CDR3 amino acid sequence lists the most common genes and DNA. V and J calls and clone size were set by TCRdb, not the authors. The sample table shows about 74,000 distinct CDR3 sequences, and roughly 7.4% are seen once. The top ten hold roughly 33% of the sample.

This sample comprised CD8+ T cells sorted from PBMCs, obtained 5 to 6 days after the first yellow fever vaccination. The sequence came from a man aged 18 to 30 who received the YFV17D yellow fever vaccine.

CDR3 region: CSASLGTGNQFF. The sequenced DNA is TGCAGTGCTAGCCTAGGGACAGGGAATCAGTTCTTC. The chain employs TRBV20-1 and TRBJ2-1; TRBD1 lines up with 9 middle nucleotides. The CDR3 numbers 12 residues from cysteine through phenylalanine. Only the CDR3 DNA is retained, 36 bases long and in frame from the first base. V and J are trimmed by 3 bases and 13 bases, and the gene matches miss 7 bases of the junction. The CDR1 and CDR2 encoded by the germline V gene (reference sequence) are DFQATT and SNEGSKA.